Described below is a single TCR beta chain sequence and its context. The antigen is not known. V was trimmed by 4 bases and J by 3 bases, leaving 10 bases between them. CDR1 and CDR2 from the germline V gene are LNHDA and SQIVND (reference sequence). The CDR3 extends over 14 amino acids. Clones were sequenced by immunoSEQ multiplex PCR, and TCRdb holds only the in-frame ones, with some missing. This table has roughly 86,000 clones, under 95% appearing once. The entry originates in a study of Tregs in tolerant kidney transplant recipients. Study-level findings and limits: Changing PCR primers prevented nucleotide comparison between some patients' samples. Few patients were studied, so findings need validation in larger groups.

Related graft donors supplied nonmyeloablative bone marrow transplants, and mixed chimerism was transient. Unstimulated Tregs (CD4+CD25+CD127-) and CD4+CD25- non-Tregs were sorted from PBMCs. The chain employs TRBV19 and TRBJ2-1, with D perhaps matching TRBD2 (6 bases). The origin of this receptor is a human patient who received a combined kidney and bone marrow transplant. The graft donor may account for some of the T cells. The sample was CD4+ T cells from blood (PBMCs), taken 12 months after the transplant. CDR3 DNA sequence: TGTGCCAGTAGTACGGGAGCAGGCTACAATGAGCAGTTCTTC. This encodes CASSTGAGYNEQFF.